The sequence of this T cell receptor (beta chain) was determined in a study of CD8 T cells in ankylosing spondylitis. Findings and caveats of the study: Relatively rare in peripheral blood, disease-linked clones were also CD8+. A TCR beta motif of seven or eight highly homologous variants appeared characteristic of ankylosing spondylitis blood.

Scientists made TCR beta libraries using quantitative 5'-RACE with molecular barcodes. TCRdb itself ran the 5' RACE reads through MiXCR, one entry per CDR3 protein. The sample carries 250,000 to 400,000 distinct CDR3 sequences, 11% recorded once. Trimming removed 6 bases from V and 1 base from J; junction bases left unmatched: 5. This CDR3 comprises 15 residues. This clonotype was counted many times. The antigen remains undetermined. The chain joins TRBV12-3 or TRBV12-4 to TRBJ2-2, with 7 nucleotides matching TRBD1. Input material: blood, either unsorted or a sorted T cell fraction (not recorded which). The clonotype originates from a female donor with ankylosing spondylitis or in good health (not recorded which). CDR3 region: CASRKTGLNTGELFF. DNA for the CDR3: TGTGCCAGCAGAAAGACAGGGCTGAACACCGGGGAGCTGTTTTTT.